This passage covers 14 T cell receptor beta chains from one sample sequenced in a study of T cells in Graves' hyperthyroidism and ophthalmopathy (dated by TCRdb to the late 2010s). Libraries were prepared through multiplex PCR. The sequencing machine was an Illumina HiSeq 2000. The TCR beta CDR3 regions were amplified from the RNA transcripts. The TCR CDR3 was subjected to a first round of RT-PCR using the HTBI primer set and the Qiagen OneStep RT-PCR kit. Using fastp at Q25 and MiXCR, TCRdb reprocessed the public reads and kept productive beta chains. Records with the same CDR3 protein are collapsed into one entry carrying the most frequent genes and DNA. The sample profile shows 400,000 to 550,000 distinct CDR3 sequences; approximately 15% of them were found once. The ten largest clones take up under 20% of the sample. Input material: blood. The receptors derive from a woman under 30 with Graves' hyperthyroidism.

This clonotype has just a few counts. This chain joins TRBV24-1 and TRBJ1-2; 7 bases fit TRBD1. The CDR3 loop spans 14 amino acids. After removal of 7 bases from V and 7 bases from J, the junction contained 11 bases not matched to a gene. CDR1 is KGHDR, CDR2 SFDVKD, per germline. The CDR3 coding sequence is TGTGCCACCAGAGGCAGGGGGGCCCTAGGTGGCTACACCTTC. Translated, it gives CATRGRGALGGYTF.

The chain has TRBV29-1 and TRBJ2-2; D gene ambiguous. Germline values: CDR1 SQVTM, CDR2 ANQGSEA. The CDR3 totals 12 residues. Trimming left V 8 bases short and J 3 bases short, with 10 bases between. CDR3 nucleotides: TGCAGCTCGTCCTTCCACACCGGGGAGCTGTTTTTT. The encoded protein is CSSSFHTGELFF.

At least ten counts were recorded for this clonotype. The chain couples TRBV7-3 to TRBJ2-3; 9 bases fit TRBD2. Germline V gene lookup returns CDR1 SGHTA and CDR2 FQGTGA. This CDR3 is built from 17 residues. Trimming removed 2 bases from V and 0 bases from J; junction bases left unmatched: 6. Here the CDR3 reads CASSLGGRGRSTDTQYF. DNA for the CDR3: TGTGCCAGCAGCTTAGGCGGGAGGGGACGGAGCACAGATACGCAGTATTTT.

This clonotype showed up just once. A much larger clone differs by one base, so this may be a read error. This chain links TRBV3-1 with TRBJ1-2, with TRBD1 matching over 8 bases. The germline CDR1 and CDR2 sequences are LGHDT and YNNKEL (reference sequence). This CDR3 has 15 residues. V shed 3 bases and J 6 bases; nucleotides not matched to a gene: 9. Here the CDR3 DNA reads TGTGCCAGCAGCCATCCGACAGGGGCGAACCATGGCTACACCTTC. As protein: CASSHPTGANHGYTF.

There are many counts of this clonotype. J is TRBJ1-5 and V is TRBV7-2, with D uncertain. In germline, CDR1 is SGHTA, CDR2 FQGNSA. Trimming cost V 5 bases and J 14 bases, with 22 bases left between them. CDR3 length: 14 amino acids. CDR3 sequence: CASSPELPKAIEHF. As DNA, the CDR3 is TGTGCCAGCAGCCCAGAGCTGCCCAAGGCGATTGAGCATTTT. Using reference TRBV7-2 and TRBJ1-5 for the parts outside the CDR3, the full variable domain is GAGVSQSPSNKVTEKGKDVELRCDPISGHTALYWYRQSLGQGLEFLIYFQGNSAPDKSGLPSDRFSAERTGGSVSTLTIQRTQQEDSAVYLCASSPELPKAIEHFGDGTRLSIL.

This clonotype was detected only once. A much larger clonotype is one base distant, so this may be a read error. The chain joins TRBV20-1 to TRBJ2-1; 13 nucleotides align to TRBD2. Germline loops: CDR1 DFQATT, CDR2 SNEGSKA (reference sequence). CDR3 size: 17 residues. V was pared by 5 bases and J by 8 bases, with 15 bases of the junction left unmatched. In nucleotides, the CDR3 is TGCAGTGCTGTACTAGCGGGAGGGCCGGCAAGCTTCGATGAGCAGTTCTTC. Amino acids: CSAVLAGGPASFDEQFF.

Regarding this clonotype: A read error may explain this, as a much larger clone is one base away. The J gene is TRBJ2-5, the V gene TRBV30; 13 nucleotides agree with TRBD2. The J call is in doubt because the DNA end fits TRBJ2-1 better. CDR3 length: 12 residues. Germline V CDR1 and CDR2: GTSNPN, SVGIG (reference sequence). This CDR3 is CAWGLAGETQFF. DNA for the CDR3: TGTGCCTGGGGACTAGCGGGAGAGACCCAGTTCTTC.

This clonotype was observed at least ten times. This rearrangement joins TRBV6-1 to TRBJ2-1; D gene uncertain. Trimming removed 4 bases from V and 0 bases from J, with 10 bases in between. Germline V gene sequence: CDR1 MNHNS, CDR2 SASEGT. The CDR3 has 15 residues. The CDR3 sequence is CASSVSTGSYNEQFF. DNA of the CDR3: TGTGCCAGCAGTGTATCGACCGGCTCCTACAATGAGCAGTTCTTC.

The V and J genes are TRBV11-2 and TRBJ2-3; D remains ambiguous. Germline CDR1 SGHAT, CDR2 FQNNGV. This CDR3 is built from 15 residues. V lost 5 bases and J 0 bases, leaving 12 bases between the germline ends. The CDR3 loop is CASSPMDQSTDTQYF. CDR3 nucleotides: TGTGCCAGCAGCCCAATGGACCAGAGCACAGATACGCAGTATTTT.

The J gene is TRBJ1-5, the V gene TRBV3-1; 7 bases fit TRBD1. CDR1 is LGHDT, CDR2 YNNKEL, per germline (reference sequence). The CDR3 consists of 16 residues. The J segment lost 2 bases and the V segment lost 4 bases, leaving 8 bases of the junction unmatched. DNA of the CDR3: TGTGCCAGCAGCCCCTCAGGGGGAGCGGGCAATCAGCCCCAGCATTTT. Amino acid sequence: CASSPSGGAGNQPQHF.

This chain joins TRBV14 and TRBJ2-5; TRBD2 matches at 9 bases. Germline V CDR1 and CDR2: SGHDN, FVKESK. Trimming cost V 2 bases and J 8 bases; bases outside gene matches: 6. The CDR3 covers 14 residues. The CDR3 nucleotides are TGTGCCAGCAGCCAATTAGCGGGAGAGGTTACCCAGTACTTC. Translated: CASSQLAGEVTQYF.

This clonotype was detected ten times or more. The rearrangement links TRBV12-3 or TRBV12-4 to TRBJ2-3, with 11 bases identical to TRBD2. Losses at the gene ends were 6 bases for V and 4 bases for J; bases not matched to a gene: 9. The CDR3 is made up of 16 amino acids. CDR3 nucleotide sequence: TGTGCCAGCAGAAATAGACTAGCGGGAATTGCAGATACGCAGTATTTT. Encoded protein: CASRNRLAGIADTQYF.

There are a few counts of this clonotype. This chain joins TRBV29-1 and TRBJ1-5, with 7 bases aligning to TRBD1. Germline V lookup: CDR1 SQVTM, CDR2 ANQGSEA. Germline trimming cut 1 base from V and 7 bases from J; bases unmatched to any gene: 4. This CDR3 has 13 residues. CDR3 sequence reads: CSVEVQGDQPQHF. The DNA of the CDR3 is TGCAGCGTTGAAGTTCAGGGGGACCAGCCCCAGCATTTT.

At least ten counts were recorded for this clonotype. The rearrangement uses TRBV11-3 and TRBJ2-7; 9 bases fit TRBD1. Trimming cost V 5 bases and J 9 bases; bases outside gene matches: 8. Germline lookup yields CDR1 SGHNT and CDR2 YENEEA. The CDR3 length is 13 residues. The CDR3 nucleotides read TGTGCCAGCAGCCAAGGGACAGGGATGGCGCAGTACGTC. Protein sequence: CASSQGTGMAQYV.